A selection of T cell receptor beta chains follows, all from one sample in a study of blood T cell repertoires in COVID-19. TCRdb keeps only in-frame clones here, not all; method: immunoSEQ multiplex PCR. The table has roughly 180,000 clones, 79% seen once; the top ten hold around 8%. The sample consisted of peripheral blood. The origin of the receptors is a woman aged 60-75 years with COVID-19, enrolled during active disease. CDR3s leave out the opening cysteine and the closing phenylalanine or tryptophan. Rows may omit the clone size; those that give it use once, few, many or a size class.

abundance,j_gene,v_gene,CDR3aa
.,TRBJ2-1,TRBV28,ASRSGLANYNEQF
.,TRBJ2-5,TRBV20-1,SPVGLKTQY
.,TRBJ1-2,TRBV5-6,ASSLQGTNYGYT
.,TRBJ1-4,TRBV5-1,ASSVAGGADEKLF
.,TRBJ2-1,TRBV9,ASSLGRGVYNEQF
.,TRBJ2-4,TRBV7-2,ASSLDRGSSAKNIQY
.,TRBJ2-1,TRBV5-1,ASSSGLKDNEQF
.,TRBJ2-2,TRBV5-1,ASSPPSSTGELF
.,TRBJ2-7,TRBV6-1,ASTAGGMQY
.,TRBJ2-2,TRBV30,AWSGTSGGELF
.,TRBJ1-2,TRBV9,ASSAVSGVQGGGGYT
.,TRBJ1-5,TRBV7-9,ASSYRQDSNQPQH
.,TRBJ2-1,TRBV25-1,ASSPDSDEQF
.,TRBJ1-2,TRBV25-1,ASSESRGQGDDYGYT
.,TRBJ1-2,TRBV18,ASSPGGPRYGYT
.,TRBJ2-5,TRBV11-3,ASSLGRAQETQY
.,TRBJ2-3,TRBV5-1,ASSFQPGENTQY
once,TRBJ1-3,TRBV2,ASSGDRASGNTIY
.,TRBJ1-1,TRBV29-1,SVRGGRGTNTEAF
.,TRBJ2-5,TRBV29-1,SFGTGEETQY
.,TRBJ2-1,TRBV3-1/TRBV3-2,ASSPSGGVYNEQF
few,TRBJ1-6,TRBV6-5,ASSYFPEVKNSPLH
.,TRBJ1-6,TRBV6-5,ASSYSIQGAGSPLH
few,TRBJ2-7,TRBV11-2,ASSLLRGGYEQY
.,TRBJ1-2,TRBV7-2,ASSLEGQGAYYGYT
.,TRBJ2-3,TRBV7-3,ASSLDPQGTQY
.,TRBJ2-5,TRBV5-1,ASSPGGSWETQY
.,TRBJ1-5,TRBV5-1,ASSLSGGGNQPQH
.,TRBJ2-1,TRBV5-4,ASSPRTSGGNEQF
.,TRBJ2-7,TRBV6-1,ASSEASYEQY
.,TRBJ2-3,TRBV6-6,ASSYPKRGYTDTQY
.,TRBJ2-1,TRBV28,ASSFRGLSSYNEQF
.,TRBJ1-4,TRBV6-5,ASSYSGGEKLF
.,TRBJ2-7,TRBV6-2/TRBV6-3,ASSYLGTGTYEQY
.,TRBJ2-2,TRBV9,ASSVVGAPGGELF
.,TRBJ2-2,TRBV19,ASSISRGSTNTGELF
.,TRBJ2-7,TRBV28,ASRGAWGLKEQY
.,TRBJ1-2,TRBV6-6,ASSYSHRETNYGYT
.,TRBJ2-1,TRBV7-3,ASSSNRLADNEQF
.,TRBJ2-7,TRBV5-4,ASSGGLAGALEASEQY
.,TRBJ2-1,TRBV6-6,ASSQTSGSSYNEQF